A selection of T cell receptor beta chains follows, all from one sample in a study of T-cell reconstitution after alpha-beta-depleted transplantation in children. MiXCR, applied by TCRdb to the PCR reads, yields one record per CDR3 protein. This table has approximately 800,000 distinct CDR3 sequences, roughly 15% appearing once. Source: PBMCs, mostly from graft donor cells, taken 360 days after TCRalphabeta/CD19-depleted stem cell transplant. These receptors all come from a male patient between 5 and 17 years old who had a stem cell transplant for acute lymphoblastic leukemia, so the T cells may come from the graft donor. CDR3s include the opening cysteine and the closing phenylalanine or tryptophan. A D gene is named only where the DNA matches it firmly. The listing skips clone size in some rows; elsewhere it reads once, few, many or a size class.

TGTGCCAGCAGTTCCCCCGTTAGGGGTCCATACAATGAGCAGTTCTTC,CASSSPVRGPYNEQFF,TRBV12-3/TRBV12-4,many,TRBJ2-1,-
TGTGCCAGCAGTTTCCCCGGACAGAGTGGCTACGAGCAGTACTTC,CASSFPGQSGYEQYF,TRBV27,few,TRBJ2-7,-
TGTGCCAGCAGCCAAGAAAGGTTTTGGACAGGGCGGCGGGATACGCAGTATTTT,CASSQERFWTGRRDTQYF,TRBV3-1,-,TRBJ2-3,TRBD1
TGTGGGGCCAGTGATTCTTCCGTGCCTGCGTTTGGGGACAGGGGGAGGGATACGCAGTATTTT,CGASDSSVPAFGDRGRDTQYF,TRBV24-1,-,TRBJ2-3,TRBD1
TGCGCCAGCACCCTTGAGGGTGAGACACAAGAGACCCAGTACTTC,CASTLEGETQETQYF,TRBV5-1,-,TRBJ2-5,-
TGCGCCAGCAGCTTCCAGGGCAGGCAGTACTTC,CASSFQGRQYF,TRBV5-1,-,TRBJ2-7,-
TGTGCCAGCAGCTTAAGGCGGGCGGGAGCAGATACGCAGTATTTT,CASSLRRAGADTQYF,TRBV7-6,once,TRBJ2-3,TRBD2
TGTGCCAGTAGTACCCTTGGGGCGGGAAGGTACGAGCAGTACTTC,CASSTLGAGRYEQYF,TRBV19,few,TRBJ2-7,-
TGCGCCAGCAGCCAAGATTTGTCGTTGAGGCAGGGCAATCAGCCCCAGCATTTT,CASSQDLSLRQGNQPQHF,TRBV4-1,-,TRBJ1-5,-
TGCAGTGCTAGAGTAGCGGGGTTCAGCACAGATACGCAGTATTTT,CSARVAGFSTDTQYF,TRBV20-1,many,TRBJ2-3,TRBD2
TGTGCCAGCAGCGCCAGGGGCGCGGGGCAAGAGACCCAGTACTTC,CASSARGAGQETQYF,TRBV5-4,-,TRBJ2-5,-
TGTGCCAGCAGTTTTACCGTCACAGCTTTCTTT,CASSFTVTAFF,TRBV12-3/TRBV12-4,many,TRBJ1-1,-
TGTGCCAGCAGCTCCGGACTATCGGGAGAGGCAGATACGCAGTATTTT,CASSSGLSGEADTQYF,TRBV7-3,few,TRBJ2-3,-
TGCAGTGCTAGAGAGAGGGTGTGGGACACTGAAGCTTTCTTT,CSARERVWDTEAFF,TRBV20-1,few,TRBJ1-1,-
TGCGCCAGCAGTGCTAGGTACACAGATACGCAGTATTTT,CASSARYTDTQYF,TRBV10-1,-,TRBJ2-3,-
TGTGCCAGCAGCATGGACGGGAGGGGGGAGACCCAGTACTTC,CASSMDGRGETQYF,TRBV9,-,TRBJ2-5,TRBD2
TGTGCCAGCAGCGTAGTTCGGAGGGGAATCAACAATGAGCAGTTCTTC,CASSVVRRGINNEQFF,TRBV9,-,TRBJ2-1,-
TGCGCCAGCAGTGAAGAGGAGCGGGAGACAGATACGCAGTATTTT,CASSEEERETDTQYF,TRBV10-2,-,TRBJ2-3,TRBD2